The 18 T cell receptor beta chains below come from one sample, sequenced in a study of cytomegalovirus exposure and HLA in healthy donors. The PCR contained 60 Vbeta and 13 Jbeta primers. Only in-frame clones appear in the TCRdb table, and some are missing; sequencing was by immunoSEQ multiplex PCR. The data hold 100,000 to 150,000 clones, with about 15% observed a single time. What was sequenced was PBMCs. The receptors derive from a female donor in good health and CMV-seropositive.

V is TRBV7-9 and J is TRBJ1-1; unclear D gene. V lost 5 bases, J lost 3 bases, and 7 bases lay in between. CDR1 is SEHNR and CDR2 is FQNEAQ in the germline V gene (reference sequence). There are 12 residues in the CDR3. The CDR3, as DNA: TGTGCCAGCAGCCACGGGTACACTGAAGCTTTCTTT. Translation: CASSHGYTEAFF. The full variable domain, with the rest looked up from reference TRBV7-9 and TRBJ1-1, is DTGVSQNPRHKITKRGQNVTFRCDPISEHNRLYWYRQTLGQGPEFLTYFQNEAQLEKSRLLSDRFSAERPKGSFSTLEIQRTEQGDSAMYLCASSHGYTEAFFGQGTRLTVV.

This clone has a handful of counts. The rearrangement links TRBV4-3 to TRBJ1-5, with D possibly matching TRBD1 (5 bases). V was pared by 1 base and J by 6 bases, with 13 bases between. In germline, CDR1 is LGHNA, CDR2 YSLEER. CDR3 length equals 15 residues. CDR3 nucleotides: TGCGCCAGCAGCCAAGGGAGGGGCCTCGGTCAGCCCCAGCATTTT. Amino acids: CASSQGRGLGQPQHF.

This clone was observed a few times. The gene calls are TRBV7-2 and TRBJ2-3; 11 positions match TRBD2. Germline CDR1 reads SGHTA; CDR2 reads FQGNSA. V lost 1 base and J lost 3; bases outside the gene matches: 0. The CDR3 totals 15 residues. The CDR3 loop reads CASSLVAGGTDTQYF. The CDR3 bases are TGTGCCAGCAGCTTAGTAGCGGGAGGGACAGATACGCAGTATTTT.

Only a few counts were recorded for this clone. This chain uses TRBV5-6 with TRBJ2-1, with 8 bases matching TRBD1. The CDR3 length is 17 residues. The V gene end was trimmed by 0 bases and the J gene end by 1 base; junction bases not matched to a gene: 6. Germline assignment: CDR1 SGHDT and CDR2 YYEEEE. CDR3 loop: CASSLGGTGFSYNEQFF. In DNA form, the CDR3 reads TGTGCCAGCAGCTTGGGAGGGACAGGTTTTTCCTACAATGAGCAGTTCTTC.

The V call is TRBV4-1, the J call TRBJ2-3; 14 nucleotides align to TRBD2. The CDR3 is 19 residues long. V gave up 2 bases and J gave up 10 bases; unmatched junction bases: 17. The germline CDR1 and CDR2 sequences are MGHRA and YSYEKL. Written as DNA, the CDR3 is TGCGCCAGCAGCCAACTTCCCTGGACTAGCGGGGGGCGCCTCTCTTCGCAGTATTTT. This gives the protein CASSQLPWTSGGRLSSQYF.

This CDR3 is CASRKTGGGGYTF. CDR3 coding DNA: TGTGCCAGCAGAAAAACAGGGGGAGGAGGCTACACCTTC. The chain joins TRBV11-2 to TRBJ1-2; 8 bases match TRBD1. CDR1 and CDR2 (germline): SGHAT, FQNNGV. The CDR3 is 13 amino acids. V shed 6 bases, J shed 8 bases, and the junction held 8 bases outside the gene matches.

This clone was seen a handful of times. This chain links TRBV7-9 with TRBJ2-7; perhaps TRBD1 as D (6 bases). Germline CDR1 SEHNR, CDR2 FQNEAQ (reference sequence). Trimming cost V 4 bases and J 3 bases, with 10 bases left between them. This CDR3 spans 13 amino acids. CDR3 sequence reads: CASSYRVNYEQYF. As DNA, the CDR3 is TGTGCCAGCAGCTACAGGGTGAACTACGAGCAGTACTTC.

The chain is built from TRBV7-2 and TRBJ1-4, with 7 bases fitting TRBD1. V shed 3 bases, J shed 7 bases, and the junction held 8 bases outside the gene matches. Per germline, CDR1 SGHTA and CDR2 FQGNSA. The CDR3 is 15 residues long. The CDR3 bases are TGTGCCAGCAGCTTCGCTCGACAGGGTGGTGAAAAACTGTTTTTT. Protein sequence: CASSFARQGGEKLFF. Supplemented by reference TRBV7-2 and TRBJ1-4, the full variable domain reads GAGVSQSPSNKVTEKGKDVELRCDPISGHTALYWYRQSLGQGLEFLIYFQGNSAPDKSGLPSDRFSAERTGGSVSTLTIQRTQQEDSAVYLCASSFARQGGEKLFFGSGTQLSVL.

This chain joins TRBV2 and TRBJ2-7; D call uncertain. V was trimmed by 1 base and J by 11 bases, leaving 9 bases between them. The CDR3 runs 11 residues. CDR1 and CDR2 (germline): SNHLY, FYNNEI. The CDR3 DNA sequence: TGTGCCAGCAGTGAAGGGGCCCTGAAGTACTTC. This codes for CASSEGALKYF.

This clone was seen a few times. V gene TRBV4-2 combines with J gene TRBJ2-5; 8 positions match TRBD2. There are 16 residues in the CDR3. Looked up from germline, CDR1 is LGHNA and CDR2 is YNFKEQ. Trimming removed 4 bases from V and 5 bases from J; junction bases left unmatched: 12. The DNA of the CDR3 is TGTGCCAGCAGCCCTAATTGGCGGACTAGCAGGGAGACCCAGTACTTC. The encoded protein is CASSPNWRTSRETQYF.

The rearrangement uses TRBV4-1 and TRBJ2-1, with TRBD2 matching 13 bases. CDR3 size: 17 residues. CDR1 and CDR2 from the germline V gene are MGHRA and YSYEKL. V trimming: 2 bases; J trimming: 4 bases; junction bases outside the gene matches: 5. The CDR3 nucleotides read TGCGCCAGCAGCCAAAAAGGACTAGCGGGGGCGTACAATGAGCAGTTCTTC. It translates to CASSQKGLAGAYNEQFF.

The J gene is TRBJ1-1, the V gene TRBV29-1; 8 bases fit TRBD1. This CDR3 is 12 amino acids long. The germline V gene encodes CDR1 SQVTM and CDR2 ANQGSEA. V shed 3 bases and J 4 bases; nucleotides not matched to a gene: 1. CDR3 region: CSVDRGPTEAFF. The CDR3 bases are TGCAGCGTTGACAGGGGGCCCACTGAAGCTTTCTTT.

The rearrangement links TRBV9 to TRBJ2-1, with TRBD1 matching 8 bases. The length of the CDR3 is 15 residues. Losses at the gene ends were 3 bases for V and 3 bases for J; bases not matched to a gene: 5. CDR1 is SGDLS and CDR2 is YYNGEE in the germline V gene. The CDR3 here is CASSATGVGYNEQFF. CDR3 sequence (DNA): TGTGCCAGCAGCGCGACAGGGGTTGGCTACAATGAGCAGTTCTTC.

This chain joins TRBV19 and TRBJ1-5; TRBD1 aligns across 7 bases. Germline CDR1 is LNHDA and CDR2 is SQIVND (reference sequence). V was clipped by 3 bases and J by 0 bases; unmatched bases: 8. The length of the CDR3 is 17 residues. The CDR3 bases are TGTGCCAGTAGTATCCAAGGGGGCACGTATAGCAATCAGCCCCAGCATTTT. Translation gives CASSIQGGTYSNQPQHF. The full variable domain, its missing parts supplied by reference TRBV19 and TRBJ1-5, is DGGITQSPKYLFRKEGQNVTLSCEQNLNHDAMYWYRQDPGQGLRLIYYSQIVNDFQKGDIAEGYSVSREKKESFPLTVTSAQKNPTAFYLCASSIQGGTYSNQPQHFGDGTRLSIL.

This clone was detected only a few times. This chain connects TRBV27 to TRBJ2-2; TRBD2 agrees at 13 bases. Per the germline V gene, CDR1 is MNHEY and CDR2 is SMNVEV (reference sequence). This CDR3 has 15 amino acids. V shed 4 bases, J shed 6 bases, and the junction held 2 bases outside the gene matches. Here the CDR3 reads CASSSGTSGAGELFF. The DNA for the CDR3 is TGTGCCAGCAGTTCCGGGACTAGCGGGGCCGGGGAGCTGTTTTTT.

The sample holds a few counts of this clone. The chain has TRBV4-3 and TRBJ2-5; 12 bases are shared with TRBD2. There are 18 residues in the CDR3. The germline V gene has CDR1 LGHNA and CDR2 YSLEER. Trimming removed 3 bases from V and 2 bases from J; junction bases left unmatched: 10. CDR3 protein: CASSQGRLAGVGQETQYF. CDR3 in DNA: TGCGCCAGCAGCCAGGGGAGACTAGCGGGGGTTGGTCAAGAGACCCAGTACTTC.

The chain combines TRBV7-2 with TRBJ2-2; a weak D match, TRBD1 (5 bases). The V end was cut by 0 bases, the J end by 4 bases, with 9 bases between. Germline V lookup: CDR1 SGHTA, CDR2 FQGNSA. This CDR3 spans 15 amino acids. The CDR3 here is CASSLAAGPTGELFF. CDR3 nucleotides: TGTGCCAGCAGCTTAGCGGCAGGGCCCACCGGGGAGCTGTTTTTT.

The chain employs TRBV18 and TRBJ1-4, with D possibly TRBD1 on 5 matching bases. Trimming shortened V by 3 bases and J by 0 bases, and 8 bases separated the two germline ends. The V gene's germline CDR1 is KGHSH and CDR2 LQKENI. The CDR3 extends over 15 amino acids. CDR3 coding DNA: TGTGCCAGCTCACCTCAGGGTTCAACTAATGAAAAACTGTTTTTT. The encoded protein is CASSPQGSTNEKLFF.